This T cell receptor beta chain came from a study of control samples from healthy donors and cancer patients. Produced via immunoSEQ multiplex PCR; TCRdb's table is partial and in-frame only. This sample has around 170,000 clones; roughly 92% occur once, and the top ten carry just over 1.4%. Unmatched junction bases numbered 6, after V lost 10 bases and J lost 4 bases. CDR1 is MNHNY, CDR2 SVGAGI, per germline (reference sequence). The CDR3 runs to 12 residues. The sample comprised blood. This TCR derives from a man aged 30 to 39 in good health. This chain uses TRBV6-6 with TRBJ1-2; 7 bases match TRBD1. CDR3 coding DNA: TGTGCCACCGGGGGACAGTTCTATGGCTACACCTTC. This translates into CATGGQFYGYTF.